This T cell receptor (beta chain) was found in a study of blood T cell repertoires in COVID-19. About the research overall: Donors in the United States, Italy and Spain gave samples during acute or convalescent COVID-19. Sources were T cells, B-cell-depleted T cells, or PBMCs; the material itself was cDNA or gDNA.

Original processing methods: Amplifying reference gene primers gave estimates of nucleated cell counts. The data were produced by immunoSEQ multiplex PCR, yet TCRdb's version contains in-frame clones alone and is incomplete. V and J calls and clone size are those listed in that table; D and trimming were worked out from the DNA. The top ten hold 1.3% of the sample, which has just under 300,000 clones, around nine tenths seen once. Trimming shortened V by 8 bases and J by 2 bases, and 18 bases separated the two germline ends. Germline V gene sequence: CDR1 MNHEY, CDR2 SVGAGI. There are 15 residues in the CDR3.

The TCR was taken from an older man with acute or convalescent COVID-19. Sequenced material: peripheral blood. The chain couples TRBV6-5 to TRBJ2-5; a weak D match, TRBD2 (7 bases). The CDR3 DNA reads TGTGCCAGCGGAATGGGAGGGGGGGGTCAAGAGACCCAGTACTTC. Amino acid sequence: CASGMGGGGQETQYF.